One sample yielded the 15 T cell receptor beta chains listed below, sequenced in a study of cytomegalovirus exposure and HLA in healthy donors. PCR amplification relied on 60 Vbeta primers (plus 13 Jbeta primers). TCRdb's table, derived via immunoSEQ multiplex PCR, lists solely in-frame clones and lacks some. Of around 150,000 clones detected, 79% appear once; the ten largest clones hold around 6.3%. Material for sequencing was PBMCs. The receptors here all came from a man aged 35 to 55 in good health and CMV-seropositive.

The CDR3 sequence is CASSRGRGETQYF. The DNA of the CDR3 is TGTGCCAGCAGTCGAGGGAGGGGGGAGACCCAGTACTTC. V gene TRBV6-4 combines with J gene TRBJ2-5; a possible D gene is TRBD2 (7 bases). Trimming took off 5 bases at V and 5 bases at J, with 12 bases between the two ends. The CDR3 has 13 amino acids. Germline V gene data show CDR1 as MRHNA and CDR2 as SNTAGT.

This clone was counted a single time. This rearrangement joins TRBV11-2 to TRBJ1-6, with no clear D. The CDR3 consists of 13 residues. V was shortened by 5 bases and J by 7 bases, with 9 bases between the two germline ends. Germline CDR1 reads SGHAT; CDR2 reads FQNNGV. The CDR3 DNA reads TGTGCCAGCAGCCGAGGGCGAAATTCACCCCTCCACTTT. As protein: CASSRGRNSPLHF.

The chain employs TRBV28 and TRBJ1-5; 7 bases agree with TRBD1. The length of the CDR3 is 16 residues. Germline CDR1 MDHEN, CDR2 SYDVKM. J gave up 2 bases and V 6 bases, and 10 bases lay outside the gene matches. The CDR3 DNA follows: TGTGCCAGCAGACGTCCTACAGGGGAGGGCAATCAGCCCCAGCATTTT. Its protein product is CASRRPTGEGNQPQHF.

Here the CDR3 DNA reads TGTGCCAGCCGCGGGCGGGTTTATAGCACAGATACGCAGTATTTT. Protein product: CASRGRVYSTDTQYF. The chain uses TRBV27 and TRBJ2-3; the D gene is possibly TRBD2 (5 bases). V lost 8 bases to trimming and J lost 0 bases, with 15 bases between them. The CDR3 covers 15 residues. Germline loops: CDR1 MNHEY, CDR2 SMNVEV (reference sequence).

The V gene is TRBV7-9, the J gene TRBJ2-7; D is possibly TRBD1 (5 bases). This CDR3 spans 14 amino acids. V was cut by 5 bases and J by 2 bases, with 13 bases left in between. Germline CDR1 and CDR2: SEHNR and FQNEAQ (reference sequence). CDR3 amino acids: CASSTAGSPYEQYF. The CDR3 coding sequence is TGTGCCAGCAGCACCGCAGGGTCCCCCTACGAGCAGTACTTC. The full variable domain, its missing parts supplied by reference TRBV7-9 and TRBJ2-7, is DTGVSQNPRHKITKRGQNVTFRCDPISEHNRLYWYRQTLGQGPEFLTYFQNEAQLEKSRLLSDRFSAERPKGSFSTLEIQRTEQGDSAMYLCASSTAGSPYEQYFGPGTRLTVT.

On this clone itself: At one boundary the junction diverges from the germline segment, which might be a read error. Here the CDR3 DNA reads TGTGCTAGCAGCCCGGGACTAGCGGGGACCGGCTACGAGCAGTACTTC. Protein product: CASSPGLAGTGYEQYF. V and J are TRBV7-7 and TRBJ2-5; 13 bases align to TRBD2. Judging by the DNA end, TRBJ2-7 fits better; the J call may be wrong. The CDR3 consists of 16 residues. The germline V gene has CDR1 SSHAT and CDR2 FNYEAQ (reference sequence).

This clone was seen only a few times. The chain carries TRBV10-3 and TRBJ2-5, with D unclear. The germline V gene has CDR1 ENHRY and CDR2 SYGVKD. This CDR3 is built from 13 residues. V gave up 6 bases and J gave up 0 bases, with 8 bases separating them. CDR3 in amino acids: CAIRDLDQETQYF. In DNA, the CDR3 is TGTGCCATCAGGGATCTAGACCAAGAGACCCAGTACTTC.

The chain combines TRBV7-9 with TRBJ1-1; no clear D. Per germline, CDR1 SEHNR and CDR2 FQNEAQ (reference sequence). The CDR3 sequence is 14 residues long. Trimming shortened V by 5 bases and J by 5 bases, and 15 bases separated the two germline ends. CDR3 in amino acids: CASSLRTRRTEAFF. The CDR3 DNA reads as TGTGCCAGCAGCCTCAGGACCAGGAGGACTGAAGCTTTCTTT.

The genes are TRBV7-8 and TRBJ1-2, with 9 positions matching TRBD1. This CDR3 comprises 14 residues. Looked up from germline, CDR1 is SGHVS and CDR2 is FQNEAQ. The J segment lost 4 bases and the V segment lost 5 bases, leaving 5 bases of the junction unmatched. CDR3 bases: TGTGCCAGCAGCGCTGGACAGGGGACCTATGGCTACACCTTC. Its translation: CASSAGQGTYGYTF.

A single count supports this clone. The chain carries TRBV20-1 and TRBJ2-7; D perhaps matches TRBD2 (5 bases). The length of the CDR3 is 11 residues. CDR1 is DFQATT, CDR2 SNEGSKA, per germline (reference sequence). V gave up 4 bases and J gave up 5 bases, with 9 bases separating them. The CDR3, as DNA: TGCAGTGCTACGGGGATTGACGAGCAGTACTTC. Its protein is CSATGIDEQYF.

V is TRBV4-2 and J is TRBJ2-1, with 8 bases that match TRBD2. Germline values: CDR1 LGHNA, CDR2 YNFKEQ. J lost 4 bases, V lost 1 base, and 9 bases had no gene match. The CDR3 runs to 17 residues. The CDR3 sequence is CASSQALPGLGYNEQFF. DNA of the CDR3: TGTGCCAGCAGCCAAGCCCTACCGGGACTAGGGTACAATGAGCAGTTCTTC.

This clone was observed a few times. V usage is TRBV7-9 and J usage is TRBJ2-3, with TRBD1 matching over 7 bases. Germline loops: CDR1 SEHNR, CDR2 FQNEAQ (reference sequence). Trimming took 6 bases from V and 2 from J; bases not matched to a gene: 8. This CDR3 is built from 15 residues. This chain's CDR3 is CASSQDRVITDTQYF. The DNA for the CDR3 is TGTGCCAGCAGTCAAGACAGGGTAATCACAGATACGCAGTATTTT.

This rearrangement joins TRBV20-1 to TRBJ2-5; possible D gene TRBD2, 6 bases. Germline V gene sequence: CDR1 DFQATT, CDR2 SNEGSKA (reference sequence). CDR3 length: 11 residues. The CDR3 sequence: CRGTREETQYF. The CDR3 nucleotides are TGCAGGGGGACTCGGGAAGAGACCCAGTACTTC.

CDR3 sequence reads: CATSRGANTEAFF. CDR3 nucleotide sequence: TGTGCCACCAGCCGGGGAGCGAACACTGAAGCTTTCTTT. This chain links TRBV15 with TRBJ1-1; D remains unclear. The CDR3 is 13 amino acids. V gave up 5 bases and J gave up 1 base, with 8 bases separating them. Germline values: CDR1 LNHNV, CDR2 YYDKDF (reference sequence).

This chain links TRBV6-5 with TRBJ2-7, with D possibly matching TRBD2 (6 bases). This CDR3 region has 15 residues. Trimming removed 7 bases from V and 0 bases from J, with 16 bases in between. Germline V lookup: CDR1 MNHEY, CDR2 SVGAGI. The CDR3 region has the DNA TGTGCCAGCATCCACCGGGACTCGACCTCCTACGAGCAGTACTTC. It encodes CASIHRDSTSYEQYF.